The count of the clone carrying this T cell receptor (beta chain) is one. What it binds is unknown. The record originates from a study of cytotoxic CD8 clonotypes in ibrutinib-treated CLL. Study overall: A median approximately 12 months of treatment, range 6 to 36, preceded the collection of response samples. Overall study findings and caveats: The study found clonality rose at ibrutinib response, then fell toward baseline at progression. Contraction or stability on treatment was seen for public clonotypes, which were uncommon. Patients had baseline clonality above age-matched healthy donors, and this clonality moved with circulating CD8+ T-cell counts.

Only in-frame clones appear in the TCRdb table, and some are missing; sequencing was by immunoSEQ multiplex PCR. The table lists about 300,000 clones, around 69% of them singletons. The length of the CDR3 is 17 residues. V dropped 0 bases and J dropped 4; count of bases not matched to a gene: 9. Germline CDR1 SGDLS, CDR2 YYNGEE. The TCR was taken from a human donor with chronic lymphocytic leukemia. The chain has TRBV9 and TRBJ1-1; 10 bases match TRBD1. The sequencing here drew on PBMCs, taken at disease progression, from a patient treated with ibrutinib. The CDR3 reads CASSVAGTGALATEAFF. In nucleotides, the CDR3 is TGTGCCAGCAGCGTAGCCGGGACAGGGGCCCTTGCCACTGAAGCTTTCTTT.